The rows below give T cell receptor beta chains drawn from one sample of a study of regulatory T cells in long-lasting Graves disease. TCRdb analysed the multiplex PCR reads with MiXCR anew, one entry per CDR3 protein. The sample has some 230,000 distinct CDR3 sequences; 15% to 20% are singletons. Sequences were derived from peripheral blood mononuclear cells (PBMCs), sampled at new diagnosis, from a patient treated with antithyroid drugs. These receptors originate from a female donor with Graves disease. CDR3s include the opening cysteine and the closing phenylalanine or tryptophan. D genes are given only for firm matches. Clone size is shown for a subset of rows, as once, few, many or a class of expanded clone.

J gene,D gene,V gene,clone size,CDR3 DNA,CDR3 protein
TRBJ2-5,.,TRBV7-8,many,TGTGCCAGCAGCTTAGTCGTTAGAGCCAAAGAGACCCAGTACTTC,CASSLVVRAKETQYF
TRBJ2-1,.,TRBV20-1,many,TGCAGTGCTAGAGGAGGCGGACCCTACAATGAGCAGTTCTTC,CSARGGGPYNEQFF
TRBJ2-5,TRBD2,TRBV7-2,many,TGTGCCAGCAGCAAAACACTAGCGGGAGCCGAAATAAGATACTTC,CASSKTLAGAEIRYF
TRBJ2-1,TRBD2,TRBV7-9,many,TGTGCCACTCCCTCATCCGGGACTAGCAACCGGAATGAGCAGTTCTTC,CATPSSGTSNRNEQFF
TRBJ2-7,TRBD1,TRBV20-1,many,TGCAGTGCTAGTAAAACAGGGGGAACCTACGAGCAGTACTTC,CSASKTGGTYEQYF
TRBJ1-4,.,TRBV2,.,TGTGCCAGCACCATACAGTCAACTAATGAAAAACTGTTTTTT,CASTIQSTNEKLFF
TRBJ2-1,.,TRBV6-4,.,TGTGCCAGCAGTGACGGGCTAGATTACAATGAGCAGTTCTTC,CASSDGLDYNEQFF
TRBJ2-7,.,TRBV7-8,many,TGTGCCAGCAGCTTAGCCAGAGCCCGAGGGGGGTCCTACGAGCAGTACTTC,CASSLARARGGSYEQYF
TRBJ2-1,.,TRBV6-5,.,TGTGCCAGCAGTTACCAAGACGGACGGGGAAGCTCCTACAATGAGCAGTTCTTC,CASSYQDGRGSSYNEQFF
TRBJ1-1,TRBD1,TRBV24-1,many,TGTGCCACCAGTGACCCTCACAGGGGAGGAGGCACTGAAGCTTTCTTT,CATSDPHRGGGTEAFF
TRBJ1-4,.,TRBV7-9,many,TGTGCCAGCAGCCGAAGTTGGGGCGAGGAAAAACTGTTTTTT,CASSRSWGEEKLFF
TRBJ2-2,TRBD2,TRBV24-1,many,TGTGCCACCAGTGATTTGGGCAGCGGGAGTAACACCGGGGAGCTGTTTTTT,CATSDLGSGSNTGELFF
TRBJ2-2,TRBD1,TRBV29-1,many,TGCAGCGCAGAGGACAGGGCCTCGAACACCGGGGAGCTGTTTTTT,CSAEDRASNTGELFF
TRBJ2-3,TRBD2,TRBV7-9,.,TGTGCCAGCAGAGATAGCGGGACGGTAGATACGCAGTATTTT,CASRDSGTVDTQYF
TRBJ2-7,TRBD1,TRBV20-1,many,TGCAGTGCTAGGTCGACAGGGGGTAACTACGAGCAGTACTTC,CSARSTGGNYEQYF
TRBJ2-1,.,TRBV20-1,many,TGCAGTGCTAGAAAGCGGGTTTCCTACAATGAGCAGTTCTTC,CSARKRVSYNEQFF
TRBJ1-1,.,TRBV20-1,many,TGCAGTGCCCTATATCAATGGGGGGGCACTGAAGCTTTCTTT,CSALYQWGGTEAFF
TRBJ2-2,.,TRBV4-3,many,TGCGCCAGCAGCCAAGATTACGGCCAAAACACCGGGGAGCTGTTTTTT,CASSQDYGQNTGELFF
TRBJ2-1,TRBD2,TRBV28,many,TGTGCCAGCACAGGCGGCGCGGGAGGTAGTTGGATCTACAATGAGCAGTTCTTC,CASTGGAGGSWIYNEQFF
TRBJ2-7,TRBD1,TRBV27,many,TGTGCCAGCACTCCCTCCCCCCGGGACAGGGGTCCCTACGAGCAGTACTTC,CASTPSPRDRGPYEQYF
TRBJ2-7,TRBD1,TRBV7-9,few,TGTGCCAGCAGCTTCCTCGACAGGGGATCCTACGAGCAGTACTTC,CASSFLDRGSYEQYF
TRBJ2-7,.,TRBV6-2/TRBV6-3,once,TGTGCCAGCACTTACTCGGCCCTCTCCTACGAGCAGTACTTC,CASTYSALSYEQYF
TRBJ2-4,.,TRBV15,.,TGTGCCACCAGCCGCCCGGGGGTGTTGGCCAAAAACATTCAGTACTTC,CATSRPGVLAKNIQYF
TRBJ1-2,.,TRBV18,many,TGTGCCAGCAGCCCCGACGGGGGGTATGGCTACACCTTC,CASSPDGGYGYTF
TRBJ2-3,.,TRBV18,many,TGTGCCAGCTCACCACCGGGATCCCTCACAGATACGCAGTATTTT,CASSPPGSLTDTQYF
TRBJ2-7,.,TRBV11-2,.,TGTGCTAGCAGCAATAGGGCGGCTCTCGAGCAGTACTTC,CASSNRAALEQYF
TRBJ2-7,.,TRBV7-8,few,TGTGCCAGCAGTCTAGGAACAGACTCCTACGAGCAGTACTTC,CASSLGTDSYEQYF
TRBJ2-3,.,TRBV3-1,many,TGTGCCAGCAGCCCGATACCTCCGGTTAGGGGACACTCCATCACAGATACGCAGTATTTT,CASSPIPPVRGHSITDTQYF
TRBJ2-7,.,TRBV20-1,few,TGCAGTGCTAGAGATGTAAAGGCGGGACCCTACGAGCAGTACTTC,CSARDVKAGPYEQYF
TRBJ1-2,.,TRBV9,.,TGTGCCAGCAGCGTAGCGGCAGGTGGCAACTATGGCTACACCTTC,CASSVAAGGNYGYTF
TRBJ2-1,.,TRBV20-1,.,TGCAGTGCTAGGATACTTAGCGGTCCCTACAATGAGCAGTTCTTC,CSARILSGPYNEQFF
TRBJ1-3,.,TRBV28,.,TGTGCCAGCAGTTGGGACGGGAGCTCTGGAAACACCATATATTTT,CASSWDGSSGNTIYF
TRBJ2-1,.,TRBV30,many,TGTGCCTGGAGTCGGGGCGATGAGCAGTTCTTC,CAWSRGDEQFF
TRBJ1-1,.,TRBV20-1,many,TGCAGTGCTAGAGAGCTGTCTTACACTGAAGCTTTCTTT,CSARELSYTEAFF
TRBJ1-2,.,TRBV11-2,many,TGTGCCAGCAGCTCAGCCAATGGCTACACCTTC,CASSSANGYTF